Each of the 32 T cell receptor beta chains below was sequenced from the same sample in a study of Ad26.COV2.S vaccination and SARS-CoV-2 variants. Only in-frame clones appear in the TCRdb table, and some are missing; sequencing was by immunoSEQ multiplex PCR. The sample contains 400,000 or so clones, 88% of which appear only once. Stated treatment: around 19 received Ad26.COV2.S at low or high dose, single or two shots; about 5 received placebo; per-sample allocation not given. Sampling was performed 63 days after the first vaccine or placebo injection. The starting material was peripheral blood, obtained in a trial of Ad26.COV2.S vaccine versus placebo. All receptors derive from a person aged 18-60 years who received the Ad26.COV2.S COVID-19 vaccine or a placebo.

The chain has TRBV7-2 and TRBJ2-1, with 11 bases fitting TRBD2. Trimming removed 5 bases from V and 8 bases from J; junction bases left unmatched: 11. The CDR3 has 16 amino acids. Germline CDR1 SGHTA, CDR2 FQGNSA. The CDR3 DNA follows: TGTGCCAGCAGCCCCGAACTAGCGGGGGCTCGTCATGAGCAGTTCTTC. Its translation is CASSPELAGARHEQFF.

This sequence joins TRBV6-6 and TRBJ2-1, with 8 bases identical to TRBD2. Germline loops: CDR1 MNHNY, CDR2 SVGAGI (reference sequence). CDR3 size: 15 residues. The trim removed 2 bases at V and 8 bases at J, leaving 8 bases unmatched. This CDR3 is CASSYALGGGHEQFF. Written as DNA, the CDR3 is TGTGCCAGCAGTTACGCCCTCGGGGGGGGTCATGAGCAGTTCTTC.

This clone was seen a handful of times. V is TRBV7-6 and J is TRBJ1-4; 12 nucleotides match TRBD1. The junction had 5 bases not matched to a gene; V was cut back by 5 bases and J by 7 bases. Looked up from germline, CDR1 is SGHVS and CDR2 is FNYEAQ. The CDR3 runs to 15 residues. The CDR3 bases are TGTGCCAGCAGCCTCGGGACAGGGGGCGGTGAAAAACTGTTTTTT. This sequence encodes CASSLGTGGGEKLFF.

This chain connects TRBV5-6 to TRBJ2-7, with 8 positions matching TRBD1. This CDR3 spans 14 amino acids. Trimming cost V 4 bases and J 0 bases; bases outside gene matches: 3. From germline, CDR1 is SGHDT and CDR2 YYEEEE. The CDR3 region is CASSRTGSSYEQYF. In nucleotides, the CDR3 is TGTGCCAGCAGCAGGACAGGGAGCTCCTACGAGCAGTACTTC.

The sample holds a few counts of this clone. The V call is TRBV7-2, the J call TRBJ2-7; TRBD1 agrees at 7 bases. The germline V gene encodes CDR1 SGHTA and CDR2 FQGNSA. CDR3 length: 14 residues. The trim removed 5 bases at V and 2 bases at J, leaving 6 bases unmatched. The CDR3 reads CASSPGDRTYEQYF. CDR3 nucleotide sequence: TGTGCCAGCAGCCCAGGGGACAGAACCTACGAGCAGTACTTC.

The chain combines TRBV6-5 with TRBJ2-2, with 7 bases identical to TRBD2. The germline V gene has CDR1 MNHEY and CDR2 SVGAGI. J gave up 6 bases and V 8 bases, and 9 bases lay outside the gene matches. The CDR3 consists of 14 residues. CDR3 region: CASGLVRSAGELFF. Written as DNA, the CDR3 is TGTGCCAGCGGACTAGTCAGATCGGCCGGGGAGCTGTTTTTT.

This rearrangement joins TRBV6-6 to TRBJ1-3, with D tentatively TRBD1 (6 bases). CDR3 length: 14 residues. Looked up from germline, CDR1 is MNHNY and CDR2 is SVGAGI (reference sequence). V was trimmed by 5 bases and J by 8 bases, leaving 16 bases between them. CDR3 sequence: CASSPRGARDTIYF. The CDR3 DNA reads TGTGCCAGCAGTCCCCGGGGGGCGCGGGACACCATATATTTT.

This chain uses TRBV3-1 (or the pseudogene TRBV3-2) with TRBJ1-5, with 7 positions matching TRBD1. CDR1 is LGHDT and CDR2 is YNNKEL in the germline V gene (reference sequence). This CDR3 contains 18 residues. The J segment lost 1 base and the V segment lost 0 bases, leaving 9 bases of the junction unmatched. This CDR3 is CASSQERVDRASNQPQHF. The CDR3 region has the DNA TGTGCCAGCAGCCAAGAAAGGGTCGACAGGGCGAGCAATCAGCCCCAGCATTTT.

J is TRBJ1-3 and V is TRBV2; TRBD1 matches at 7 bases. The trim removed 4 bases at V and 3 bases at J, leaving 9 bases unmatched. Germline CDR1 reads SNHLY; CDR2 reads FYNNEI. The CDR3 runs to 16 residues. CDR3 in amino acids: CASSAQQGWRGNTIYF. Written as DNA, the CDR3 is TGTGCCAGCAGTGCCCAACAGGGGTGGCGTGGAAACACCATATATTTT.

The table lists this clone with a few counts. CDR3 DNA sequence: TGTGCCAGCAGTTCGGCAGGGTTTGGGGGCTACACCTTC. Amino acid sequence: CASSSAGFGGYTF. The J gene is TRBJ1-2, the V gene TRBV12-3 or TRBV12-4; perhaps TRBD1 as D (5 bases). The CDR3 is made up of 13 amino acids. Trimming took 4 bases from V and 8 from J, leaving 14 bases between them.

The chain has TRBV20-1 and TRBJ1-1; D is undetermined. The CDR3 loop spans 11 amino acids. Germline CDR1 and CDR2: DFQATT and SNEGSKA (reference sequence). V was trimmed by 2 bases and J by 6 bases, leaving 7 bases between them. The CDR3 here is CSARSVSEAFF. CDR3 DNA sequence: TGCAGTGCTAGAAGTGTGTCTGAAGCTTTCTTT.

The gene calls are TRBV12-3 or TRBV12-4 and TRBJ2-2; D is ambiguous. This CDR3 is built from 12 residues. V was pared by 6 bases and J by 10 bases, with 12 bases between. Written as DNA, the CDR3 is TGTGCCAGCAGCTTAACCTTATCGGAGCTGTTTTTT. Protein sequence: CASSLTLSELFF.

This chain joins TRBV4-1 and TRBJ2-7; the D call may be TRBD1 or TRBD2 (5 bases each). The CDR3 runs to 16 residues. V lost 3 bases and J lost 2, with 17 bases in between. Germline V gene data show CDR1 as MGHRA and CDR2 as YSYEKL. The chain's CDR3 is CASSHVFRDRPYEQYF. In nucleotides, the CDR3 is TGCGCCAGCAGCCATGTTTTCCGGGACCGCCCCTACGAGCAGTACTTC.

The V and J genes are TRBV6-5 and TRBJ1-6, with D perhaps TRBD1 (6 bases). V was trimmed by 2 bases and J by 14 bases, leaving 16 bases between them. CDR1 and CDR2 (germline): MNHEY, SVGAGI. CDR3 length equals 14 residues. The chain's CDR3 is CASSYGGVRRALHF. The CDR3 DNA follows: TGTGCCAGCAGTTACGGGGGCGTGAGGCGGGCCCTCCACTTT.

The rearrangement joins TRBV6-5 to TRBJ1-4; D gene ambiguous. The CDR3 consists of 14 residues. Germline CDR1 MNHEY, CDR2 SVGAGI. V was shortened by 7 bases and J by 6 bases, with 15 bases between the two germline ends. CDR3 region: CASKRLQRDEKLFF. The DNA for the CDR3 is TGTGCCAGCAAACGACTGCAAAGGGATGAAAAACTGTTTTTT.

The rearrangement uses TRBV5-6 and TRBJ1-4; tentatively, D is TRBD1 (6 bases). V was cut by 4 bases and J by 7 bases, with 17 bases left in between. This CDR3 contains 15 residues. Germline V CDR1 and CDR2: SGHDT, YYEEEE. The CDR3 region is CASSRLEGESEKLFF. The CDR3 DNA reads TGTGCCAGCAGCCGGCTTGAGGGGGAGAGTGAAAAACTGTTTTTT.

V is TRBV7-2 and J is TRBJ1-5; maybe TRBD1 (5 bases). Germline lookup yields CDR1 SGHTA and CDR2 FQGNSA. The V gene lost 1 base and the J gene lost 1 base, with 8 bases spanning the gap. CDR3 length: 15 amino acids. The CDR3 here is CASSLVGASNQPQHF. As DNA, the CDR3 is TGTGCCAGCAGCTTAGTAGGGGCCAGCAATCAGCCCCAGCATTTT.

The rearrangement uses TRBV5-1 and TRBJ2-2; D uncertain. The V gene lost 2 bases and the J gene lost 8 bases, with 7 bases spanning the gap. This CDR3 has 12 amino acids. Per the germline V gene, CDR1 is SGHRS and CDR2 is YFSETQ. For the CDR3, the DNA is TGCGCCAGCAGCTTCGAGACAGGGGAGCTGTTTTTT. Translation: CASSFETGELFF.

CDR3 in DNA: TGTGCCAGCAGCTTGAGGGAAACTGAAGCTTTCTTT. This translates into CASSLRETEAFF. The chain uses TRBV11-2 and TRBJ1-1; the D is unclear. From germline, CDR1 is SGHAT and CDR2 FQNNGV. The CDR3 is 12 residues long. With 3 bases removed from V and 5 bases from J, the gap between germline ends came to 7 bases.

The J gene is TRBJ1-5, the V gene TRBV11-2; D may be TRBD1 (5 bases). The germline V and J ends were trimmed by 5 bases and 6 bases, with 11 bases remaining between them. The CDR3 length is 13 residues. CDR1 and CDR2 from the germline V gene are SGHAT and FQNNGV. CDR3 sequence: CASSPRGGQPQHF. The CDR3 nucleotides read TGTGCCAGCAGCCCTCGTGGGGGTCAGCCCCAGCATTTT.

The gene calls are TRBV2 and TRBJ1-5; possibly TRBD1 for D (5 bases). This CDR3 contains 14 residues. Trimming removed 5 bases at V and 8 bases at J, with 16 bases between. CDR1 SNHLY and CDR2 FYNNEI come from the germline V gene. In DNA form, the CDR3 reads TGTGCCAGCAGTATATGGCGGGGAGGGGAGCCCCAGCATTTT. Translated, it gives CASSIWRGGEPQHF.

This clone came up a few times. This chain joins TRBV15 and TRBJ1-1; D call uncertain. CDR1 LNHNV and CDR2 YYDKDF come from the germline V gene (reference sequence). V shed 0 bases and J shed 2 bases, with 13 bases lying between them. CDR3 length equals 16 residues. CDR3 nucleotide sequence: TGTGCCACCAGCAGAGATCGCGGGAGAGCCAACACTGAAGCTTTCTTT. Translation: CATSRDRGRANTEAFF.

The gene calls are TRBV10-3 and TRBJ2-2, with TRBD1 as a possible D gene (6 bases). This CDR3 region has 17 residues. Germline V gene lookup returns CDR1 ENHRY and CDR2 SYGVKD. Trimming took off 1 base at V and 5 bases at J, with 17 bases between the two ends. CDR3: CAISELGASGGTGELFF. For the CDR3, the DNA is TGTGCCATCAGTGAGTTGGGGGCCTCCGGTGGAACCGGGGAGCTGTTTTTT.

V gene TRBV6-5 combines with J gene TRBJ1-2, with 8 nucleotides matching TRBD1. This CDR3 region has 13 residues. From germline, CDR1 is MNHEY and CDR2 SVGAGI. Trimming removed 7 bases from V and 3 bases from J; junction bases left unmatched: 4. The chain's CDR3 is CASKRTGHYGYTF. In nucleotides, the CDR3 is TGTGCCAGCAAAAGGACAGGGCACTATGGCTACACCTTC.

The gene calls are TRBV4-3 and TRBJ2-1, with 10 bases matching TRBD2. The junction had 3 bases not matched to a gene; V was cut back by 4 bases and J by 0 bases. The CDR3 sequence is 16 residues long. Germline V gene data show CDR1 as LGHNA and CDR2 as YSLEER. In DNA, the CDR3 is TGCGCCAGCAGCCTACTAGCGGGGAGCTCCTACAATGAGCAGTTCTTC. Amino acids: CASSLLAGSSYNEQFF.

The chain carries TRBV5-1 and TRBJ1-2; unclear D gene. The V end lost 0 bases, the J end lost 8 bases, and 11 bases lay between the germline ends. The CDR3 covers 13 residues. CDR1 and CDR2 from the germline V gene are SGHRS and YFSETQ. The CDR3 here is CASSLETLRGYTF. CDR3 DNA sequence: TGCGCCAGCAGCTTGGAGACGCTGAGAGGCTACACCTTC.

The rearrangement uses TRBV7-9 and TRBJ1-6; D may be TRBD1 (5 bases). This CDR3 region has 16 residues. The V end lost 1 base, the J end lost 5 bases, and 12 bases lay between the germline ends. CDR1 SEHNR and CDR2 FQNEAQ come from the germline V gene (reference sequence). CDR3 residues: CASSLGPTDDNSPLHF. CDR3 DNA: TGTGCCAGCAGCTTAGGTCCGACAGACGATAATTCACCCCTCCACTTT.

The gene calls are TRBV13 and TRBJ1-2; D not certain. This CDR3 contains 15 residues. Trimming removed 6 bases at V and 2 bases at J, with 16 bases between. Germline V gene sequence: CDR1 PRHDT, CDR2 FYEKMQ (reference sequence). The CDR3 DNA sequence: TGTGCCAGCAGTTCGGCCTCCTCGATGAACTATGGCTACACCTTC. It yields the protein CASSSASSMNYGYTF.

The V call is TRBV9, the J call TRBJ2-3; 7 nucleotides line up with TRBD2. Trimming removed 0 bases from V and 5 bases from J; junction bases left unmatched: 3. Looked up from germline, CDR1 is SGDLS and CDR2 is YYNGEE. The CDR3 loop spans 14 amino acids. This chain's CDR3 is CASSVGLAEDTQYF. CDR3 in DNA: TGTGCCAGCAGCGTAGGGCTAGCGGAAGATACGCAGTATTTT. Full variable domain (outside the CDR3, taken from reference TRBV9 and TRBJ2-3): DSGVTQTPKHLITATGQRVTLRCSPRSGDLSVYWYQQSLDQGLQFLIQYYNGEERAKGNILERFSAQQFPDLHSELNLSSLELGDSALYFCASSVGLAEDTQYFGPGTRLTVL.

The chain links TRBV6-4 to TRBJ2-1; D may match TRBD1 or TRBD2 (6 bases each). Germline V lookup: CDR1 MRHNA, CDR2 SNTAGT. The CDR3 sequence is 15 residues long. V lost 8 bases, J lost 4 bases, and 18 bases lay in between. The DNA of the CDR3 is TGTGCCAGCGGAAGAGTTGGGGGGCCGTACAATGAGCAGTTCTTC. Translation gives CASGRVGGPYNEQFF.

V gene TRBV19 combines with J gene TRBJ1-4, with no clear D. This CDR3 is built from 14 residues. Deletions cut 4 bases from V and 3 bases from J, with 9 bases between. Germline V lookup: CDR1 LNHDA, CDR2 SQIVND (reference sequence). This CDR3 is CASSSSGPNEKLFF. The CDR3 nucleotides read TGTGCCAGTAGTAGCTCGGGCCCTAATGAAAAACTGTTTTTT.

The CDR3, as DNA: TGTGCCACCAGCAGAGAGTGGGTTAGCGGACACAATGAGCAGTTCTTC. Translation: CATSREWVSGHNEQFF. The chain joins TRBV15 to TRBJ2-1; weak D call: TRBD2 (6 bases). Germline CDR1 and CDR2: LNHNV and YYDKDF (reference sequence). V lost 0 bases to trimming and J lost 5 bases, with 14 bases between them. The CDR3 is 16 residues long.